This T cell receptor beta chain was sequenced during a study of T cells in localized non-small cell lung cancer. Study observations and caveats: Multi-region tumor sequencing was not done, so intratumor heterogeneity could not be excluded. Maximal T cell clonality occurred in uninvolved adjacent lung, with tumor ranking below it. Adjacent lung was found to contain a median roughly 60 of the top 100 tumor clones. A denser population of T cells in blood accompanied longer overall survival.

Data came from immunoSEQ multiplex PCR; TCRdb stores just in-frame clones and leaves some out. The sample carries tens of thousands of clones, 65% to 90% recorded once. The CDR3 sequence is 13 residues long. CDR1 is MNHEY, CDR2 SVGAGI, per germline. Trimming took off 6 bases at V and 4 bases at J, with 10 bases between the two ends. Concerning this clone: Its antigen is not known.

The source material was peripheral blood mononuclear cells, sampled before any cancer treatment. This receptor was taken from a male donor aged 60 or over with stage II lung adenocarcinoma. The chain links TRBV6-5 to TRBJ1-3, with unresolved D. This CDR3 is CASRHPSGNTIYF. Here the CDR3 DNA reads TGTGCCAGCAGGCATCCGTCGGGAAACACCATATATTTT.